Listed here is a single TCR beta chain. J was trimmed by 5 bases and V by 0 bases; bases with no gene match: 2. CDR1 and CDR2 from the germline V gene are SGHRS and YFSETQ. The CDR3 totals 13 residues. This sample stems from a study of blood T cell repertoires in COVID-19. Study summary: Italy, Spain and the United States were the sources of the convalescent and acute COVID-19 samples. In each case, the material was cDNA or gDNA derived from T cells, B-cell-depleted T cells, or PBMCs.

Study processing details: The authors estimated nucleated cell counts from reference gene primer amplification. TCRdb's table, derived via immunoSEQ multiplex PCR, lists solely in-frame clones and lacks some. V and J calls and clone size are given by that table; D and trimming were obtained from the DNA. The sample includes 130,000 to 150,000 clones, approximately 91% seen only once; the top ten take approximately 2.4%. The chain is built from TRBV5-1 and TRBJ2-7, with 7 bases matching TRBD1. Source material: peripheral blood. The sequence came from a human donor in a cohort sampled during active COVID-19. This CDR3 reads CASSLGQGNEQYF. DNA for the CDR3: TGCGCCAGCAGCTTGGGACAGGGCAACGAGCAGTACTTC.